The 26 T cell receptor beta chains below were found in one sample sequenced in a study of beta chain features in type 1 diabetes. Study results and limitations: Patients with Type 1 diabetes showed moderately but significantly shorter TCRB CDR3s in all four CD4+ subsets.

The authors reverse transcribed all of the isolated RNA, so sequencing captured expressed TCRB transcripts. Sequencing used immunoSEQ multiplex PCR; TCRdb keeps in-frame clones, though not all of them. The sample contains 600,000 or so clones, around 15% of which appear only once. These receptors' antigens are unknown. Source material: naive CD4+ T cells from blood. All receptors come from a man aged 18 to 29 with type 1 diabetes.

Of note for this clone: At the DNA level, this CDR3 is encoded by other sequences in the same sample as well. The chain has TRBV30 and TRBJ1-5, with D unclear. Trimming removed 0 bases at V and 4 bases at J, with 7 bases between. This CDR3 comprises 13 residues. Germline CDR1 GTSNPN, CDR2 SVGIG (reference sequence). CDR3: CAWSVRQNQPQHF. In DNA, the CDR3 is TGTGCCTGGAGTGTACGGCAGAATCAGCCCCAGCATTTT.

The chain combines TRBV4-1 with TRBJ2-7, with D unclear. CDR1 MGHRA and CDR2 YSYEKL come from the germline V gene. This CDR3 comprises 15 residues. Trimming stripped 0 bases from V and 2 bases from J, with 11 bases between. Written as DNA, the CDR3 is TGCGCCAGCAGCCAAGAGGGCAGTAAGGCCTACGAGCAGTACTTC. Encoded protein: CASSQEGSKAYEQYF.

The chain carries TRBV18 and TRBJ1-5, with D unclear. This CDR3 contains 14 residues. Trimming left V 2 bases short and J 7 bases short, with 12 bases between. From germline, CDR1 is KGHSH and CDR2 LQKENI. CDR3 loop: CASSPVVWEQPQHF. In DNA, the CDR3 is TGTGCCAGCTCACCAGTAGTATGGGAGCAGCCCCAGCATTTT.

The sample holds a few counts of this clone. The chain has TRBV6-1 and TRBJ2-1; 8 bases line up with TRBD2. The CDR3 is 15 amino acids. CDR1 is MNHNS, CDR2 SASEGT, per germline. Trimming cost V 6 bases and J 0 bases; bases outside gene matches: 4. The CDR3 sequence is CASSFSGSSYNEQFF. As DNA, the CDR3 is TGTGCCAGCAGCTTCAGCGGGAGCTCCTACAATGAGCAGTTCTTC.

CDR3 nucleotides: TGTGCCACCAGCAGAGAGCGACTAGTTGTCCCAGATACGCAGTATTTT. This sequence encodes CATSRERLVVPDTQYF. V gene TRBV15 combines with J gene TRBJ2-3, with D possibly TRBD2 on 6 matching bases. This CDR3 region has 16 residues. Trimming stripped 0 bases from V and 4 bases from J, with 14 bases between. CDR1 is LNHNV, CDR2 YYDKDF, per germline (reference sequence).

This chain connects TRBV28 to TRBJ2-7; 7 nucleotides agree with TRBD1. Germline CDR1 is MDHEN and CDR2 is SYDVKM. V lost 4 bases, J lost 0 bases, and 6 bases stayed unmatched. The CDR3 runs 15 residues. This CDR3 reads CASSSGTANSYEQYF. CDR3 DNA: TGTGCCAGCAGTTCGGGGACAGCCAACTCCTACGAGCAGTACTTC.

The rearrangement uses TRBV30 and TRBJ1-2; D uncertain. The CDR3 sequence is 14 residues long. V was trimmed by 2 bases and J by 7 bases, leaving 17 bases between them. CDR1 and CDR2 (germline): GTSNPN, SVGIG (reference sequence). CDR3 coding DNA: TGTGCCTGGAGTAGAGACCTAAATTACCGTGGCTACACCTTC. Translating gives CAWSRDLNYRGYTF.

This chain links TRBV30 with TRBJ2-7, with a weak D call TRBD2 (7 bases). CDR3 length: 14 amino acids. V lost 0 bases and J lost 2, with 11 bases in between. In germline, CDR1 is GTSNPN, CDR2 SVGIG (reference sequence). DNA for the CDR3: TGTGCCTGGAGTGTAAAGGGGGGGACCTACGAGCAGTACTTC. Translation: CAWSVKGGTYEQYF.

A few counts support this clone. The gene calls are TRBV5-1 and TRBJ2-1, with TRBD1 as a possible D gene (7 bases). V was shortened by 2 bases and J by 9 bases, with 27 bases between the two germline ends. CDR3 length equals 18 residues. Looked up from germline, CDR1 is SGHRS and CDR2 is YFSETQ. The DNA of the CDR3 is TGCGCCAGCAGCTTAAGACAGGGAGGTCTAGCGAGAGAAGTTGAGCAGTTCTTC. This translates into CASSLRQGGLAREVEQFF. Filled out from reference TRBV5-1 and TRBJ2-1, the complete variable domain reads KAGVTQTPRYLIKTRGQQVTLSCSPISGHRSVSWYQQTPGQGLQFLFEYFSETQRNKGNFPGRFSGRQFSNSRSEMNVSTLELGDSALYLCASSLRQGGLAREVEQFFGPGTRLTVL.

This clone has a handful of counts. This rearrangement joins TRBV6-1 to TRBJ1-2; D remains ambiguous. Per germline, CDR1 MNHNS and CDR2 SASEGT. V was clipped by 5 bases and J by 4 bases, with 11 bases between them. The CDR3 totals 13 residues. The CDR3 DNA sequence: TGTGCCAGCAGTTCCGGGAACGGCTATGGCTACACCTTC. This codes for CASSSGNGYGYTF.

The sample holds a few counts of this clone. The V call is TRBV5-4, the J call TRBJ1-2; TRBD1 matches at 9 bases. The J segment lost 7 bases and the V segment lost 3 bases, leaving 13 bases of the junction unmatched. Germline V gives CDR1 SGHNT, CDR2 YYREEE (reference sequence). This CDR3 contains 16 residues. The CDR3 region is CASSSPGTGHIGGYTF. The CDR3, as DNA: TGTGCCAGCAGCTCCCCCGGGACAGGGCATATCGGTGGCTACACCTTC.

This clone was seen more than once but under ten times. A read error may produce the germline difference seen at one junction end. The chain joins TRBV28 to TRBJ2-7; 13 positions match TRBD2. The CDR3 totals 15 residues. Germline loops: CDR1 MDHEN, CDR2 SYDVKM. CDR3 loop: CASSAGLAGAPYWDF. In DNA form, the CDR3 reads TGTGCCAGCAGCGCCGGACTAGCGGGGGCCCCCTACTGGGACTTC. The complete variable domain, with remaining parts taken from reference TRBV28 and TRBJ2-7, reads DVKVTQSSRYLVKRTGEKVFLECVQDMDHENMFWYRQDPGLGLRLIYFSYDVKMKEKGDIPEGYSVSREKKERFSLILESASTNQTSMYLCASSAGLAGAPYWDFGPGTRLTVT.

This clone turned up a few times. The chain couples TRBV4-3 to TRBJ1-2, with TRBD1 as a possible D gene (6 bases). Germline CDR1 and CDR2: LGHNA and YSLEER. This CDR3 is 13 amino acids long. V shed 4 bases and J shed 5 bases, with 11 bases lying between them. Here the CDR3 reads CASSPGAIYGYTF. In DNA, the CDR3 is TGCGCCAGCAGCCCAGGGGCGATTTATGGCTACACCTTC.

This rearrangement joins TRBV15 to TRBJ2-7; 10 positions agree with TRBD2. Germline loops: CDR1 LNHNV, CDR2 YYDKDF (reference sequence). Losses at the gene ends were 5 bases for V and 4 bases for J; bases not matched to a gene: 5. The CDR3 extends over 14 amino acids. CDR3 nucleotides: TGTGCCACCAGCCCCGGGACTAGCGATTACGAGCAGTACTTC. This encodes CATSPGTSDYEQYF.

A few counts support this clone. The rearrangement uses TRBV4-1 and TRBJ2-4; maybe TRBD2 (7 bases). CDR3 size: 15 residues. Germline CDR1 reads MGHRA; CDR2 reads YSYEKL. V was shortened by 4 bases and J by 15 bases, with 25 bases between the two germline ends. The CDR3 nucleotides are TGCGCCAGCAGCCTCTACTATGGGGAGGGGGATTCGGCGTACTTC. Amino acids: CASSLYYGEGDSAYF.

This rearrangement joins TRBV28 to TRBJ1-2; the match to TRBD1 covers 10 bases. V lost 5 bases to trimming and J lost 6 bases; unmatched junction nucleotides: 6. The CDR3 consists of 14 residues. Per the germline V gene, CDR1 is MDHEN and CDR2 is SYDVKM. The CDR3 protein is CASSLAGTGDGYTF. The CDR3, as DNA: TGTGCCAGCAGTCTGGCCGGGACAGGGGATGGCTACACCTTC.

The rearrangement uses TRBV7-9 and TRBJ1-3; 8 bases match TRBD1. Per germline, CDR1 SEHNR and CDR2 FQNEAQ (reference sequence). The length of the CDR3 is 16 residues. V lost 1 base to trimming and J lost 0 bases; unmatched junction nucleotides: 2. The CDR3 loop is CASSLGTGSSGNTIYF. The CDR3, as DNA: TGTGCCAGCAGCTTAGGGACAGGGAGCTCTGGAAACACCATATATTTT.

This rearrangement joins TRBV7-9 to TRBJ1-4; maybe TRBD1 (5 bases). Germline CDR1 and CDR2: SEHNR and FQNEAQ (reference sequence). CDR3 length: 14 amino acids. Trimming removed 4 bases at V and 7 bases at J, with 13 bases between. CDR3 protein: CASSYDGALEKLFF. For the CDR3, the DNA is TGTGCCAGCAGCTATGACGGGGCCCTTGAAAAACTGTTTTTT.

This clone was counted a few times. V gene TRBV30 combines with J gene TRBJ1-5; D remains unclear. The ends were cut back, 2 bases at V and 3 bases at J, with 8 bases in the middle. Germline V lookup: CDR1 GTSNPN, CDR2 SVGIG (reference sequence). The CDR3 has 13 residues. The CDR3: CAWSNGVNQPQHF. CDR3 DNA: TGTGCCTGGAGTAACGGGGTCAATCAGCCCCAGCATTTT.

The chain is built from TRBV6-1 and TRBJ2-3; D is possibly TRBD1 or TRBD2 (5 bases each). In germline, CDR1 is MNHNS, CDR2 SASEGT. The CDR3 runs to 14 residues. V shed 6 bases and J shed 2 bases, with 12 bases lying between them. CDR3 bases: TGTGCCAGCAGCGATGGGACGGACACAGATACGCAGTATTTT. Its translation is CASSDGTDTDTQYF.

Note on this clone: Distinct nucleotide sequences in the sample also encode this CDR3. The V and J genes are TRBV5-1 and TRBJ2-1, with D perhaps matching TRBD1 or TRBD2 (5 bases each). The CDR3 length is 12 residues. Between the trimmed V and J ends, which lost 2 bases and 10 bases, there was a span of 10 bases. Germline CDR1 and CDR2: SGHRS and YFSETQ. CDR3 in amino acids: CASSLEEGEQFF. CDR3 DNA: TGCGCCAGCAGCTTAGAAGAGGGGGAGCAGTTCTTC.

This chain connects TRBV30 to TRBJ2-4, with 14 bases identical to TRBD2. J gave up 13 bases and V 0 bases, and 5 bases lay outside the gene matches. This CDR3 region has 14 residues. The germline CDR1 and CDR2 sequences are GTSNPN and SVGIG (reference sequence). The CDR3 DNA follows: TGTGCCTGGAGTGTGACTAGCGGGGGGGCGAGGCAGTACTTC. It specifies CAWSVTSGGARQYF.

The chain recombines TRBV30 with TRBJ1-1; D gene uncertain. The germline gives CDR1 GTSNPN, CDR2 SVGIG (reference sequence). The CDR3 runs to 13 residues. Between the trimmed V and J ends, which lost 2 bases and 3 bases, there was a span of 10 bases. The CDR3 loop is CAWSFSGDTEAFF. The DNA of the CDR3 is TGTGCCTGGAGTTTTAGTGGGGACACTGAAGCTTTCTTT.

V is TRBV20-1 and J is TRBJ1-4; D unresolved. The CDR3 covers 11 residues. Deletions cut 3 bases from V and 8 bases from J, with 7 bases between. From germline, CDR1 is DFQATT and CDR2 SNEGSKA (reference sequence). CDR3 loop: CSARTWEKLFF. The CDR3 DNA follows: TGCAGTGCTAGGACTTGGGAAAAACTGTTTTTT.

The V call is TRBV6-5, the J call TRBJ1-5; D gene unclear. The germline V gene encodes CDR1 MNHEY and CDR2 SVGAGI. V was trimmed by 7 bases and J by 2 bases, leaving 6 bases between them. There are 12 residues in the CDR3. CDR3 loop: CASTTGNQPQHF. In nucleotides, the CDR3 is TGTGCCAGCACCACGGGCAATCAGCCCCAGCATTTT.

The sample holds a few counts of this clone. V is TRBV29-1 and J is TRBJ1-2; a possible D gene is TRBD1 (6 bases). Trimming left V 3 bases short and J 4 bases short, with 15 bases between. The CDR3 consists of 14 residues. Germline CDR1 SQVTM, CDR2 ANQGSEA. The DNA of the CDR3 is TGCAGCGTTGATGCAGGGGACTGGCGCTATGGCTACACCTTC. Translating gives CSVDAGDWRYGYTF.